The 9 T cell receptor beta chains below come from one sample, sequenced in a study of cytomegalovirus exposure and HLA in healthy donors. 13 Jbeta primers and 60 Vbeta primers were used for the PCR. TCRdb's copy holds only in-frame clones and misses some; the assay was immunoSEQ multiplex PCR. The data show about 98,000 clones, approximately 80% seen once. The material sequenced was PBMCs. All receptors come from a man aged 55-75 years in good health and CMV-seropositive.

The gene calls are TRBV7-2 and TRBJ2-2, with TRBD1 identical over 7 bases. After removal of 3 bases from V and 1 base from J, the junction contained 8 bases not matched to a gene. Germline V lookup: CDR1 SGHTA, CDR2 FQGNSA. The CDR3 totals 17 residues. Written as DNA, the CDR3 is TGTGCCAGCAGCTTCCCCCCGGGACAGAGGAACACCGGGGAGCTGTTTTTT. This gives the protein CASSFPPGQRNTGELFF.

This clone was seen once. The J gene is TRBJ2-3, the V gene TRBV5-1; TRBD2 matches 10 bases. J lost 5 bases, V lost 2 bases, and 8 bases had no gene match. From germline, CDR1 is SGHRS and CDR2 YFSETQ. This CDR3 is 16 amino acids long. Here the CDR3 reads CASSFRAGGREDTQYF. CDR3 nucleotides: TGCGCCAGCAGCTTTAGAGCGGGGGGGCGGGAAGATACGCAGTATTTT.

The chain is built from TRBV5-1 and TRBJ2-3, with TRBD1 matching 10 bases. The V gene's germline CDR1 is SGHRS and CDR2 YFSETQ. V was pared by 4 bases and J by 3 bases, with 5 bases of the junction left unmatched. The CDR3 covers 15 residues. The CDR3 sequence is CASSAGTGATDTQYF. In DNA, the CDR3 is TGCGCCAGCAGCGCAGGGACAGGGGCTACAGATACGCAGTATTTT.

The rearrangement links TRBV7-9 to TRBJ1-5; tentatively, D is TRBD1 (6 bases). Trimming removed 5 bases at V and 5 bases at J, with 13 bases between. Germline V gene data show CDR1 as SEHNR and CDR2 as FQNEAQ (reference sequence). This CDR3 has 14 amino acids. The CDR3 nucleotides read TGTGCCAGCAGCCCCACAGGGTCGGATCAGCCCCAGCATTTT. This gives the protein CASSPTGSDQPQHF.

The chain uses TRBV2 and TRBJ2-6; the match to TRBD1 covers 8 bases. In germline, CDR1 is SNHLY, CDR2 FYNNEI. V gave up 6 bases and J gave up 0 bases; unmatched junction bases: 10. This CDR3 spans 18 amino acids. The CDR3 loop is CASRVQGTGFSGANVLTF. As DNA, the CDR3 is TGTGCCAGCAGAGTTCAGGGGACAGGCTTCTCTGGGGCCAACGTCCTGACTTTC.

This sequence joins TRBV18 and TRBJ2-3; D perhaps matches TRBD2 (5 bases). The germline V gene encodes CDR1 KGHSH and CDR2 LQKENI. This CDR3 has 17 amino acids. Between the trimmed V and J ends, which lost 4 bases and 2 bases, there was a span of 19 bases. CDR3 in amino acids: CASSLTGKGGNTDTQYF. The DNA for the CDR3 is TGTGCCAGCTCACTAACCGGGAAGGGCGGTAACACAGATACGCAGTATTTT.

This rearrangement joins TRBV20-1 to TRBJ1-2, with D unresolved. Germline V lookup: CDR1 DFQATT, CDR2 SNEGSKA (reference sequence). The CDR3 consists of 11 residues. The V gene lost 6 bases and the J gene lost 5 bases, with 10 bases spanning the gap. DNA of the CDR3: TGCAGTGCCGTGGCAGGATATGGCTACACCTTC. It codes for CSAVAGYGYTF.

The gene calls are TRBV6-5 and TRBJ1-2, with 7 bases fitting TRBD1. This CDR3 region has 13 residues. Trimming took 4 bases from V and 8 from J; bases not matched to a gene: 7. Per the germline V gene, CDR1 is MNHEY and CDR2 is SVGAGI. The CDR3 is CASSSTQGGGYTF. The CDR3 DNA follows: TGTGCCAGCAGTTCTACTCAGGGGGGAGGCTACACCTTC.

The chain uses TRBV7-2 and TRBJ2-7, with D tentatively TRBD1 (5 bases). The CDR3 has 13 residues. V dropped 5 bases and J dropped 2 bases, with 10 bases sitting between them. Looked up from germline, CDR1 is SGHTA and CDR2 is FQGNSA. The CDR3 is CASSARGAYEQYF. Written as DNA, the CDR3 is TGTGCCAGCAGCGCTAGGGGCGCCTACGAGCAGTACTTC. The variable domain in full, with the rest retrieved from reference TRBV7-2 and TRBJ2-7, is GAGVSQSPSNKVTEKGKDVELRCDPISGHTALYWYRQSLGQGLEFLIYFQGNSAPDKSGLPSDRFSAERTGGSVSTLTIQRTQQEDSAVYLCASSARGAYEQYFGPGTRLTVT.